Included here is one TCR beta chain sequence, with context. The germline gives CDR1 SGHTA, CDR2 FQGNSA. The CDR3 runs 17 residues. The V and J ends lost 5 bases and 7 bases, in that order; junction bases with no gene match: 12. The source of the sample is a study of blood T cell repertoires in COVID-19. Overall study context: Samples taken during acute and convalescent COVID-19 were collected in the United States, Italy and Spain. T cells, B-cell-depleted T cells, or PBMCs provided the cDNA or gDNA that served as material.

The authors' processing: Scientists estimated how many nucleated cells there were by amplifying reference gene primers. Libraries were prepared by immunoSEQ multiplex PCR; TCRdb keeps only in-frame clonotypes and omits some of them. V and J calls and clone size are given by that table; D and trimming were obtained from the DNA. The table shows over 150,000 clones, with 85% occurring only once. Source material: peripheral blood. The chain carries TRBV7-2 and TRBJ2-3, with 13 bases identical to TRBD2. The receptor was derived from a man aged 40-49 years with acute or convalescent COVID-19. The CDR3 spells CASSKVGTSGVGNTQYF. In nucleotides, the CDR3 is TGTGCCAGCAGCAAAGTAGGGACTAGCGGGGTGGGAAATACGCAGTATTTT.